Listed below are T cell receptor beta chains from one sample, sequenced in a study of cytomegalovirus exposure and HLA in healthy donors. Clones were sequenced by immunoSEQ multiplex PCR, and TCRdb holds only the in-frame ones, with some missing. This table holds more than 75,000 clones, about 92% found once. Sequenced: PBMCs. These receptors came from a man aged 18 to 29 in good health and CMV-seronegative. Each CDR3 is given with its conserved first and last residue. Each record gives: V gene, clone size, J gene, D gene, CDR3 DNA, CDR3 protein. D genes are given only for firm matches. Some rows have no size entry. The others give once, few or many, or a class for an expanded clone.

TRBV5-6	.	TRBJ1-2	.	TGTGCCAGCAGCTCCAGGGGTAACTATGGCTACACCTTC	CASSSRGNYGYTF
TRBV6-4	medium-sized	TRBJ2-2	TRBD1	TGTGCCAGCAGTCGGACAGGGGACACCGGGGAGCTGTTTTTT	CASSRTGDTGELFF
TRBV5-1	.	TRBJ2-5	TRBD1	TGCGCCAGCAGCTTGGCAGGGGGCGAGGTAGAGACCCAGTACTTC	CASSLAGGEVETQYF
TRBV4-1	.	TRBJ1-5	.	TGCGCCAGCAGCCAAGAGGGAGGGGCAGTTCGCAATCAGCCCCAGCATTTT	CASSQEGGAVRNQPQHF
TRBV25-1	.	TRBJ1-2	.	TGTGCCAGCAGTGAATATGAGACAGCGCGGGGTGGCTACACCTTC	CASSEYETARGGYTF
TRBV5-1	.	TRBJ2-7	TRBD2	TGCGCCAGCAGCTTGGGGACTAGCGGGCGCTCCTACGAGCAGTACTTC	CASSLGTSGRSYEQYF
TRBV10-3	.	TRBJ1-1	.	TGTGCCATCAGTGTTGGAGGGGCGAACACTGAAGCTTTCTTT	CAISVGGANTEAFF
TRBV10-3	.	TRBJ1-1	TRBD1	TGTGCCATCAGTCTCGGGGGACAGGGAGCGGGAACTGAAGCTTTCTTT	CAISLGGQGAGTEAFF
TRBV7-2	.	TRBJ2-7	TRBD2	TGTGCCAGCAGCCCGCGGACTAGCGGGGCAGAAGTCCCCCACGAGCAGTACTTC	CASSPRTSGAEVPHEQYF
TRBV6-6	.	TRBJ1-2	TRBD1	TGTGCCAGCAATACCCCGACAGGGGCGCTGCATGGCTACACCTTC	CASNTPTGALHGYTF
TRBV30	.	TRBJ1-5	.	TGTGCCTGGAGTGTACATTCAGGGATAAATCAGCCCCAGCATTTT	CAWSVHSGINQPQHF
TRBV30	.	TRBJ2-5	TRBD2	TGTGCCTGGAGTGACCCAGCGGGGTACCAAGAGACCCAGTACTTC	CAWSDPAGYQETQYF
TRBV15	.	TRBJ2-5	.	TGTGCCACCAGCCCGACCGTGAGTACTGGGGGGGAGACCCAGTACTTC	CATSPTVSTGGETQYF
TRBV4-3	.	TRBJ2-7	.	TGCGCCAGCAGCCAAGATGGGCAGGGGTTCTACGAGCAGTACTTC	CASSQDGQGFYEQYF
TRBV18	.	TRBJ1-1	TRBD1	TGTGCCAGCTCACCACGGGAACAGGGGGACACTGAAGCTTTCTTT	CASSPREQGDTEAFF
TRBV27	.	TRBJ1-1	.	TGTGCCAGCAGTTTATTTCCAAGACAGAACACTGAAGCTTTCTTT	CASSLFPRQNTEAFF
TRBV7-6	.	TRBJ2-5	.	TGTGCCAGCAGCCTAGTGGCCTCTGCCCTTCAAGAGACCCAGTACTTC	CASSLVASALQETQYF
TRBV5-1	.	TRBJ2-7	TRBD1	TGCGCCAGCAGCTTGGAAGGACAGGGATTCGAGCAGTACTTC	CASSLEGQGFEQYF
TRBV12-5	.	TRBJ2-3	TRBD2	TGTGCTAGTGGTTTGGGAACTCATCTCGGGGGGACTAGCACAGATACGCAGTATTTT	CASGLGTHLGGTSTDTQYF
TRBV27	.	TRBJ2-5	TRBD2	TGTGCCAGCAGTTTGGCGGGGGGACAAGAGACCCAGTACTTC	CASSLAGGQETQYF
TRBV18	.	TRBJ2-7	.	TGTGCCAGCTCTTTGGGGGGACAGTCAACCTACGAGCAGTACTTC	CASSLGGQSTYEQYF
TRBV5-1	.	TRBJ2-5	TRBD2	TGCGCCAGCAGCACGGGACTAGCGGGAAGAGGGGAGACCCAGTACTTC	CASSTGLAGRGETQYF
TRBV10-3	.	TRBJ2-1	TRBD2	TGTGCCATCAGTGCATCCCCGGGACTAGCGGGAGTGAGCTCCTACAATGAGCAGTTCTTC	CAISASPGLAGVSSYNEQFF
TRBV7-2	.	TRBJ1-5	.	TGTGCCAGCAGCTTAGTCGGCAGGGATAAGAATCAGCCCCAGCATTTT	CASSLVGRDKNQPQHF
TRBV28	once	TRBJ2-1	TRBD1	TGTGCCAGCAGTACAGCTACAGGGGTCGGCGAGCAGTTCTTC	CASSTATGVGEQFF
TRBV4-1	.	TRBJ1-4	.	TGCGCCAGCAGCCAAGAACCCGCCAGGGTCAGTGAAAAACTGTTTTTT	CASSQEPARVSEKLFF
TRBV5-1	once	TRBJ1-3	TRBD1	TGCGCCAGCAGGCCGGGACAGGAAAACACCATATATTTT	CASRPGQENTIYF